Included here is one T cell receptor (beta chain) sequence, with context. This record belongs to a study of blood T cells in healthy people across ages. Through a sample-barcoded 5' primer and a J-beta primer mix, a second PCR was run for roughly 6 to 11 cycles. TCRdb redid the calling of the 5' RACE reads with MiXCR, one entry per CDR3 protein. The sample holds about 1.7 million distinct CDR3 sequences, 28% seen once. The germline V gene encodes CDR1 GTSNPN and CDR2 SVGIG (reference sequence). The ends lost 5 bases at V and 5 bases at J; junction bases unmatched: 11. The length of the CDR3 is 15 residues.

V gene TRBV30 combines with J gene TRBJ1-2; 10 bases map to TRBD1. What was sequenced was blood. The sequence derives from a woman in her twenties or thirties in good health. The CDR3 protein is CAWDVPGQGKYGYTF. The CDR3 DNA reads as TGTGCCTGGGACGTCCCGGGACAGGGGAAGTATGGCTACACCTTC. The full variable domain, in which reference TRBV30 and TRBJ1-2 provide the parts outside the CDR3, is SQTIHQWPATLVQPVGSPLSLECTVEGTSNPNLYWYRQAAGRGLQLLFYSVGIGQISSEVPQNLSASRPQDRQFILSSKKLLLSDSGFYLCAWDVPGQGKYGYTFGSGTRLTVV.